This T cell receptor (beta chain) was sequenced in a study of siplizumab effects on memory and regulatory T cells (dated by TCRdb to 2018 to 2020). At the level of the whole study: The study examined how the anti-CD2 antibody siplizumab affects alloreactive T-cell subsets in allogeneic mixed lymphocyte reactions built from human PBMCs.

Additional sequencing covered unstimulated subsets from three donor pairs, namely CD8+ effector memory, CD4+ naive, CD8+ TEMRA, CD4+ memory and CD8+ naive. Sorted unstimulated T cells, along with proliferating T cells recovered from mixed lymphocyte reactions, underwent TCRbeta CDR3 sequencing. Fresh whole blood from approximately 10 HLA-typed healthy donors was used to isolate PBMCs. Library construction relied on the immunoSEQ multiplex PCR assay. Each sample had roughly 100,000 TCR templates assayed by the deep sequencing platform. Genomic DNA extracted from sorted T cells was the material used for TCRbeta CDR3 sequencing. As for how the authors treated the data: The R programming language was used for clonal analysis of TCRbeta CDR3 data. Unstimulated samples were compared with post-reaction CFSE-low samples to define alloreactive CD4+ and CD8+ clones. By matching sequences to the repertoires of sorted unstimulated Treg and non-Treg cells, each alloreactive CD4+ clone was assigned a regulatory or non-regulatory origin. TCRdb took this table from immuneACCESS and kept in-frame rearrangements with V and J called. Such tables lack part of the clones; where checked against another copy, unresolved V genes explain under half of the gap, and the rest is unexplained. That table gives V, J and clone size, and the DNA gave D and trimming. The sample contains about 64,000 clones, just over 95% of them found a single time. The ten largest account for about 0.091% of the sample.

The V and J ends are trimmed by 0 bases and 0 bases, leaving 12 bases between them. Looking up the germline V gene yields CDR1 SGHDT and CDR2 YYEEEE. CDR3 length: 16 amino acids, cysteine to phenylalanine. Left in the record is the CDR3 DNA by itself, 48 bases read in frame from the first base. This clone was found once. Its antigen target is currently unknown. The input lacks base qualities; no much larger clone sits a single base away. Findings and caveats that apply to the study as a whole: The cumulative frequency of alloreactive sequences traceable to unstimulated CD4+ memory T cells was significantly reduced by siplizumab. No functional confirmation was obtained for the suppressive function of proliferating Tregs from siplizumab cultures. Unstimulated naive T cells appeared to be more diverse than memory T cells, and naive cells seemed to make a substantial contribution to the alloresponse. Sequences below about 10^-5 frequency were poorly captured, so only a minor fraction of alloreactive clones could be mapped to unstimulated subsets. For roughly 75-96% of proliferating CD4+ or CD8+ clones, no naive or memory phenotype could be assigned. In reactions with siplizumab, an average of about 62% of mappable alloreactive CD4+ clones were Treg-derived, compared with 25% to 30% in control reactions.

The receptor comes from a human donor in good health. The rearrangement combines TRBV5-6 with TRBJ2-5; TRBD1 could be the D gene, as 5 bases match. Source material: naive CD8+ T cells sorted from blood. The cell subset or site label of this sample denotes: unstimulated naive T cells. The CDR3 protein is CASSLDGRAYQETQYF. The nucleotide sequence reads TGTGCCAGCAGCTTGGACGGCAGGGCGTACCAAGAGACCCAGTACTTC.